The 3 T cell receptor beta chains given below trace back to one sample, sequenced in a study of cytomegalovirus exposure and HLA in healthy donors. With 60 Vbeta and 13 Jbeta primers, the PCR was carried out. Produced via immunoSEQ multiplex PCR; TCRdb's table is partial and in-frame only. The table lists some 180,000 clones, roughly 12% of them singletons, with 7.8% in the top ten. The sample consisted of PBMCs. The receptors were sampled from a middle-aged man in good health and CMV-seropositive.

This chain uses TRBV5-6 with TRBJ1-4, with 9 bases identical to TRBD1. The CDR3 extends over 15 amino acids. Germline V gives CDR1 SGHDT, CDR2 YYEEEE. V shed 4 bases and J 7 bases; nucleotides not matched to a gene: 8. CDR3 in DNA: TGTGCCAGCAGCAAGACCGGGACAGGGTCTGAAAAACTGTTTTTT. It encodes CASSKTGTGSEKLFF. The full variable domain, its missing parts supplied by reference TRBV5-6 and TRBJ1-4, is DAGVTQSPTHLIKTRGQQVTLRCSPKSGHDTVSWYQQALGQGPQFIFQYYEEEERQRGNFPDRFSGHQFPNYSSELNVNALLLGDSALYLCASSKTGTGSEKLFFGSGTQLSVL.

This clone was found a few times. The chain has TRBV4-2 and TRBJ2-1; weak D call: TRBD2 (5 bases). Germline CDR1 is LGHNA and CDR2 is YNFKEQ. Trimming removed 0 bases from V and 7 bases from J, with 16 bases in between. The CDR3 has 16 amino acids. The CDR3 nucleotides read TGTGCCAGCAGCCAAGAAATCGGGATAGTGTGGAATGAGCAGTTCTTC. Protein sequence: CASSQEIGIVWNEQFF.

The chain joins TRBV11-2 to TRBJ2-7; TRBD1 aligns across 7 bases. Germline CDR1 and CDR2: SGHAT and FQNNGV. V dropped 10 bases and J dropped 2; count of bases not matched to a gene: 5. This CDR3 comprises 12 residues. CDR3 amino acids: CATGDSPYEQYF. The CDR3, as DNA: TGTGCCACCGGGGACAGCCCCTACGAGCAGTACTTC.